These 8 T cell receptor beta chains share one sample of origin, sequenced in a study of T-cell memory formation after mild COVID-19. TCRdb redid the calling of the 5' RACE reads with MiXCR, one entry per CDR3 protein. The data hold around 320,000 distinct CDR3 sequences, with around 27% observed a single time. The specimen sequenced was PBMCs or a T cell subset sorted from them (not recorded which). These receptors were collected from an adult woman who had mild COVID-19 (a few samples of this study predate the infection). Cell type and time point are not known.

This clonotype was detected a few times. J is TRBJ2-7 and V is TRBV5-1; D is uncertain. The CDR3 sequence is 14 residues long. Germline V gives CDR1 SGHRS, CDR2 YFSETQ. Between the trimmed V and J ends, which lost 4 bases and 2 bases, there was a span of 13 bases. CDR3 sequence: CASSQTVATYEQYF. Written as DNA, the CDR3 is TGCGCCAGCAGCCAAACAGTTGCCACCTACGAGCAGTACTTC.

This rearrangement joins TRBV2 to TRBJ2-1; D call uncertain. The V end was cut by 4 bases, the J end by 4 bases, with 8 bases between. CDR1 and CDR2 (germline): SNHLY, FYNNEI. This CDR3 is 13 amino acids long. CDR3 nucleotide sequence: TGTGCCAGCAGTGCGACTCCGTACAATGAGCAGTTCTTC. Its translation is CASSATPYNEQFF.

J is TRBJ1-2 and V is TRBV20-1; 10 bases line up with TRBD1. The CDR3 totals 14 residues. CDR1 and CDR2 from the germline V gene are DFQATT and SNEGSKA (reference sequence). With V trimmed by 7 bases and J by 3 bases, 8 bases remained unmatched. The CDR3 loop is CSVPDRGADYGYTF. In nucleotides, the CDR3 is TGCAGTGTTCCGGACAGGGGGGCGGACTATGGCTACACCTTC.

This clonotype was counted a few times. V is TRBV18 and J is TRBJ1-1; TRBD1 aligns across 9 bases. The germline V gene encodes CDR1 KGHSH and CDR2 LQKENI. The CDR3 loop spans 14 amino acids. The V segment lost 8 bases and the J segment 1 base; nucleotides outside the gene matches: 5. As DNA, the CDR3 is TGTGCCAGCAGCCCACAGGGGGCGAACACTGAAGCTTTCTTT. Protein product: CASSPQGANTEAFF. The variable domain in full, with the rest retrieved from reference TRBV18 and TRBJ1-1, is NAGVMQNPRHLVRRRGQEARLRCSPMKGHSHVYWYRQLPEEGLKFMVYLQKENIIDESGMPKERFSAEFPKEGPSILRIQQVVRGDSAAYFCASSPQGANTEAFFGQGTRLTVV.

This clonotype appeared a few times. V is TRBV20-1 and J is TRBJ2-1; D remains unclear. Germline V lookup: CDR1 DFQATT, CDR2 SNEGSKA (reference sequence). Between the trimmed V and J ends, which lost 3 bases and 5 bases, there was a span of 11 bases. This CDR3 is built from 13 residues. CDR3 bases: TGCAGTGCTAGGGGGAAACCGGACAATGAGCAGTTCTTC. Translating gives CSARGKPDNEQFF.

The CDR3 coding sequence is TGCGCCAGCAGCCCCTCGGGTGGGTCTGAAGCTTTCTTT. Amino acids: CASSPSGGSEAFF. This chain uses TRBV5-1 with TRBJ1-1, with unresolved D. The CDR3 runs to 13 residues. CDR1 and CDR2 from the germline V gene are SGHRS and YFSETQ. With 4 bases removed from V and 6 bases from J, the gap between germline ends came to 13 bases.

The table lists this clonotype with a few counts. The CDR3 here is CSVEIGPNYGYTF. The CDR3 DNA sequence: TGCAGCGTTGAAATAGGGCCCAACTATGGCTACACCTTC. The rearrangement links TRBV29-1 to TRBJ1-2; D is unclear. V was pared by 2 bases and J by 2 bases, with 9 bases between. CDR1 is SQVTM, CDR2 ANQGSEA, per germline. The CDR3 is made up of 13 amino acids. Based on the CDR3 plus reference TRBV29-1 and TRBJ1-2, the full variable domain is SAVISQKPSRDICQRGTSLTIQCQVDSQVTMMFWYRQQPGQSLTLIATANQGSEATYESGFVIDKFPISRPNLTFSTLTVSNMSPEDSSIYLCSVEIGPNYGYTFGSGTRLTVV.

The J gene is TRBJ2-7, the V gene TRBV6-5, with 10 positions matching TRBD1. Germline CDR1 reads MNHEY; CDR2 reads SVGAGI. This CDR3 region has 15 residues. The J segment lost 6 bases and the V segment lost 2 bases, leaving 7 bases of the junction unmatched. CDR3 region: CASSYGGTGVVEQYF. The DNA for the CDR3 is TGTGCCAGCAGTTACGGCGGGACAGGGGTTGTCGAGCAGTACTTC.